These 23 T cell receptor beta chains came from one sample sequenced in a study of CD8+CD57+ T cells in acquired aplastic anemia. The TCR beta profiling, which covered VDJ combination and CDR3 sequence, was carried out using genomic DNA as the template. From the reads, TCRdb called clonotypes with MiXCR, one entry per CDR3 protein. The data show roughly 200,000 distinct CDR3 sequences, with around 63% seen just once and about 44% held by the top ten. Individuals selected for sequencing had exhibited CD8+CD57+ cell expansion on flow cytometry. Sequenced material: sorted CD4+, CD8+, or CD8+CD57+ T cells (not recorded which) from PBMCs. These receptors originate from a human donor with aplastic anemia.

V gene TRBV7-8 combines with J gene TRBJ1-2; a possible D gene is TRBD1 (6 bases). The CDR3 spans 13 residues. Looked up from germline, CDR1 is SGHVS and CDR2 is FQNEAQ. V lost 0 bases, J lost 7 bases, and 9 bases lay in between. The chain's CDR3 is CASSLAQGFGYTF. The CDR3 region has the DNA TGTGCCAGCAGCTTAGCTCAGGGGTTTGGCTACACCTTC.

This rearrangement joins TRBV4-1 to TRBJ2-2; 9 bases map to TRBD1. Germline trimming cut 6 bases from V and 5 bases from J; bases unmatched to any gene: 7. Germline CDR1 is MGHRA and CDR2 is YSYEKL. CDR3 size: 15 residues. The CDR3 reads CASRPGTGITGELFF. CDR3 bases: TGCGCCAGCAGGCCCGGGACAGGGATTACCGGGGAGCTGTTTTTT.

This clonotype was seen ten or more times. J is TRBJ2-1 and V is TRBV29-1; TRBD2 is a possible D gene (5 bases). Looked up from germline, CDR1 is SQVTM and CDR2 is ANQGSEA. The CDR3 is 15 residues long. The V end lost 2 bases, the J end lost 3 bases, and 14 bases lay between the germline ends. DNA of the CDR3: TGCAGCGTTGAATTCATCTCCGGGGTCTACAATGAGCAGTTCTTC. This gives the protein CSVEFISGVYNEQFF.

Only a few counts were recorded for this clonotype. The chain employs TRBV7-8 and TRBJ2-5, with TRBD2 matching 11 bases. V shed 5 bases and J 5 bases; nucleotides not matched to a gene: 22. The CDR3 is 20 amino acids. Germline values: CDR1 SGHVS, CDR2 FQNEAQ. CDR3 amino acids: CASSPVRLGLAGGGRETQYF. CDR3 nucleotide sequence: TGTGCCAGCAGCCCCGTTCGCCTGGGGCTAGCGGGGGGTGGGCGGGAGACCCAGTACTTC. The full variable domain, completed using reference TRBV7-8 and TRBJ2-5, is GAGVSQSPRYKVAKRGQDVALRCDPISGHVSLFWYQQALGQGPEFLTYFQNEAQLDKSGLPSDRFFAERPEGSVSTLKIQRTQQEDSAVYLCASSPVRLGLAGGGRETQYFGPGTRLLVL.

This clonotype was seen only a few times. The CDR3 here is CASSHGQGALYEQYF. CDR3 sequence (DNA): TGTGCCAGCAGCCACGGGCAGGGGGCGTTGTACGAGCAGTACTTC. J is TRBJ2-7 and V is TRBV7-9; 8 nucleotides match TRBD1. Germline values: CDR1 SEHNR, CDR2 FQNEAQ (reference sequence). The CDR3 is 15 residues long. The V segment lost 5 bases and the J segment 4 bases; nucleotides outside the gene matches: 10.

For the CDR3, the DNA is TGTGCCAGCAGTTACTACAAGAACACTGAAGCTTTCTTT. It yields the protein CASSYYKNTEAFF. The chain links TRBV6-5 to TRBJ1-1; D gene uncertain. This CDR3 spans 13 amino acids. Germline V lookup: CDR1 MNHEY, CDR2 SVGAGI. V was pared by 1 base and J by 1 base, with 4 bases between.

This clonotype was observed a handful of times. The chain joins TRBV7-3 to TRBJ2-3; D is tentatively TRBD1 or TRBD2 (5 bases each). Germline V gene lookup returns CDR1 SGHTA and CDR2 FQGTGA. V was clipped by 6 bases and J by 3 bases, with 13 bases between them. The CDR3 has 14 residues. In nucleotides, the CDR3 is TGTGCCAGCAGTCCCGGGGACGTTACAGATACGCAGTATTTT. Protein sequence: CASSPGDVTDTQYF.

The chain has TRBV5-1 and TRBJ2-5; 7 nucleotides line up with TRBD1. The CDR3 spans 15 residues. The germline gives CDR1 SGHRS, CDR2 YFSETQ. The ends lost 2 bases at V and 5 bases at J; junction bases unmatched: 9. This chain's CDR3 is CASSFGDRDGETQYF. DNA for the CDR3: TGCGCCAGCAGCTTCGGTGACAGGGACGGGGAGACCCAGTACTTC.

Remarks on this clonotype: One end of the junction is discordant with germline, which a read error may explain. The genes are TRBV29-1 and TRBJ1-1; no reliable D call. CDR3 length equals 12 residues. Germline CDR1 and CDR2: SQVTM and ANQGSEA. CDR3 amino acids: CSVGQYNTEALF. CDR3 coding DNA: TGCAGCGTTGGGCAGTATAACACTGAAGCTCTCTTT.

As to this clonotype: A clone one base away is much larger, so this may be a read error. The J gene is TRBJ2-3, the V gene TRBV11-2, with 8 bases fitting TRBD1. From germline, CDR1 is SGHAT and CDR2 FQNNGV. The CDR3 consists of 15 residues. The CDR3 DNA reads TGTGCCAACAGCTTACCACAGGGGGGCACAGATACGCAGTATTTT. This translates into CANSLPQGGTDTQYF.

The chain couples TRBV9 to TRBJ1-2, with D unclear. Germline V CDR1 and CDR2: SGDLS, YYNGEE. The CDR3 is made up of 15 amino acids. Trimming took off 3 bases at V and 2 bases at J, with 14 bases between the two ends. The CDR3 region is CASSDHKDGNYGYTF. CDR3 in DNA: TGTGCCAGCAGCGACCATAAGGACGGGAACTATGGCTACACCTTC.

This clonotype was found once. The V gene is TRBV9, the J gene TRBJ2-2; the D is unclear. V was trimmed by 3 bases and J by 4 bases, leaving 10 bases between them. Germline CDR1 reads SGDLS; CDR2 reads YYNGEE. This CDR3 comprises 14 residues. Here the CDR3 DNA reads TGTGCCAGCAGCGCCTCTCAATTCACCGGGGAGCTGTTTTTT. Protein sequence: CASSASQFTGELFF.

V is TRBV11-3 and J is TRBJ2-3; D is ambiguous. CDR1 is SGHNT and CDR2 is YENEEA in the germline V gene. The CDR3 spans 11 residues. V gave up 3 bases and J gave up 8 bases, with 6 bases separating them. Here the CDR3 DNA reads TGTGCCAGCAGCTTTTCTCTTACGCAGTATTTT. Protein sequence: CASSFSLTQYF. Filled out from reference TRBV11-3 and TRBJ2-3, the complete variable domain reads EAGVVQSPRYKIIEKKQPVAFWCNPISGHNTLYWYLQNLGQGPELLIRYENEEAVDDSQLPKDRFSAERLKGVDSTLKIQPAELGDSAVYLCASSFSLTQYFGPGTRLTVL.

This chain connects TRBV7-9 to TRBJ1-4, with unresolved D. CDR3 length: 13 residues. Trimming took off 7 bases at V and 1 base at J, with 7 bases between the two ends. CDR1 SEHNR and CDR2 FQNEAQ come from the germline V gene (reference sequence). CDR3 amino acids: CASTKGTNEKLFF. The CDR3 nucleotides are TGTGCCAGCACCAAGGGAACTAATGAAAAACTGTTTTTT.

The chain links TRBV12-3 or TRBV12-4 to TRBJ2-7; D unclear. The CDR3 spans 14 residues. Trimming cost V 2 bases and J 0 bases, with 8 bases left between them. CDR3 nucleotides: TGTGCCAGCAGTTTAACCCACAGCTCCTACGAGCAGTACTTC. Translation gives CASSLTHSSYEQYF.

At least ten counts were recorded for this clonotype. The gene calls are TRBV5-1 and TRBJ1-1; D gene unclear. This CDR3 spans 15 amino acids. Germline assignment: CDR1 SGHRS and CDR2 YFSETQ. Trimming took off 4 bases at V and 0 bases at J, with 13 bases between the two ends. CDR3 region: CASSPNRELNTEAFF. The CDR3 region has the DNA TGCGCCAGCAGCCCCAACCGGGAATTGAACACTGAAGCTTTCTTT.

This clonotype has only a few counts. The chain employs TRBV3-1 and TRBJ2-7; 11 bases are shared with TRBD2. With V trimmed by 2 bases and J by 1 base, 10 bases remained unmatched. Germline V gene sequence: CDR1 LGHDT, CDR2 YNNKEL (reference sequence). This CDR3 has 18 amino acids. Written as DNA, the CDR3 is TGTGCCAGCAGCCAAAGACTAGCGGGGAGCCAGAGATCCTACGAGCAGTACTTC. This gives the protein CASSQRLAGSQRSYEQYF.

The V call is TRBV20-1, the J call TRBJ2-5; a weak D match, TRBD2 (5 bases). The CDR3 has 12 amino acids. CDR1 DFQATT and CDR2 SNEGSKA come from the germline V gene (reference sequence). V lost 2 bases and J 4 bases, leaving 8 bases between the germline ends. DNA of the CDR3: TGCAGTGCTAGAATCGGAGGAGAGACCCAGTACTTC. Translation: CSARIGGETQYF.

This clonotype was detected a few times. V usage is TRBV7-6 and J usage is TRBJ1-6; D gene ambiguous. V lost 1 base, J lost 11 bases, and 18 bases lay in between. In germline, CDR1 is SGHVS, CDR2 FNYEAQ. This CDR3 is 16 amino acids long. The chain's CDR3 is CASSLGGSGLGAPLHF. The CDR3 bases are TGTGCCAGCAGCTTAGGTGGCAGCGGGTTGGGCGCACCCCTCCACTTT.

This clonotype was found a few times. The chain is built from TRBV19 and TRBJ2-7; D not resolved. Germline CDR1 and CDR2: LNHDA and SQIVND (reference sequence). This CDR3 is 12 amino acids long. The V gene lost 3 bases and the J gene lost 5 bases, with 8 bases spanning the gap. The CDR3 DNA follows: TGTGCCAGTAGTATGGCCAGGCACGAGCAGTACTTC. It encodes CASSMARHEQYF.

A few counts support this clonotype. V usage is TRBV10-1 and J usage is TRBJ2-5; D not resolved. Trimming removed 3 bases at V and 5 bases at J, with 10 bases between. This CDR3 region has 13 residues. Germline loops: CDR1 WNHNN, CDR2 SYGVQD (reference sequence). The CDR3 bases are TGCGCCAGCAGTGACCTGGGCAGGGAGACCCAGTACTTC. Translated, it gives CASSDLGRETQYF.

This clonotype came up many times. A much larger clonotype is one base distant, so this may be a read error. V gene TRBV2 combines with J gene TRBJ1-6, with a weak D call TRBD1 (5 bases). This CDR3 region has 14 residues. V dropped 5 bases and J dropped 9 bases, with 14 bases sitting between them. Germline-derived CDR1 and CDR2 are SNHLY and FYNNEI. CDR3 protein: CASSLRDGPSPLHF. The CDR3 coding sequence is TGTGCCAGCAGTCTCCGGGACGGCCCTTCACCCCTCCACTTT.

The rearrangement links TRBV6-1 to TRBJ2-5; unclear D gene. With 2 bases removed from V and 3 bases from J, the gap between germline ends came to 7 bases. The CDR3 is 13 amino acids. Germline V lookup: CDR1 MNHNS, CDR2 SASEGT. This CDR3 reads CASSESLKETQYF. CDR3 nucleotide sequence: TGTGCCAGCAGTGAATCGCTAAAAGAGACCCAGTACTTC.